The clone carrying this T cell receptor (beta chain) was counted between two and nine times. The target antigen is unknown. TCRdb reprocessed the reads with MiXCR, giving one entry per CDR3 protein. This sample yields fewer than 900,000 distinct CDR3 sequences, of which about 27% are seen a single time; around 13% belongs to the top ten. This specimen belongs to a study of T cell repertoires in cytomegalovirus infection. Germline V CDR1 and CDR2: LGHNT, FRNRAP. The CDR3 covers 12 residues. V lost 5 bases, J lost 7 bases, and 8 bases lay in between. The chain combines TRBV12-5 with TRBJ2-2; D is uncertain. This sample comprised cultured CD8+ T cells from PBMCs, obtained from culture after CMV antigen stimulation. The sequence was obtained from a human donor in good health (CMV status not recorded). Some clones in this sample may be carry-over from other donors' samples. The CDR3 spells CASGPGGGELFF. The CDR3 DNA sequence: TGTGCTAGTGGTCCCGGCGGCGGGGAGCTGTTTTTT. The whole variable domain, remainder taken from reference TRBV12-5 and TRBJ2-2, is DARVTQTPRHKVTEMGQEVTMRCQPILGHNTVFWYRQTMMQGLELLAYFRNRAPLDDSGMPKDRFSAEMPDATLATLKIQPSEPRDSAVYFCASGPGGGELFFGEGSRLTVL.